This is a list of T cell receptor beta chains from one sample in a study of T-cell reconstitution after alpha-beta-depleted transplantation in children. One entry per CDR3 protein, called by TCRdb with MiXCR from the PCR reads. The table shows 250,000 to 300,000 distinct CDR3 sequences, with around a tenth occurring only once. This specimen was PBMCs, taken before TCRalphabeta/CD19-depleted stem cell transplant. These receptors came from a boy younger than two with acute myeloid leukemia, due to receive a stem cell transplant. CDR3s include the opening cysteine and the closing phenylalanine or tryptophan. Fields, in order: V gene, clone size, D gene, J gene, CDR3 DNA, CDR3 protein. A D gene is named only where the DNA matches it firmly. A clone size is listed for some rows: how often the clone was seen (once, few, many), or a class if it is expanded.

>TRBV5-1|few|TRBD1|TRBJ2-3
TGCGCCAGCGCCGCGGACAGGCCTAGCACAGATACGCAGTATTTT
CASAADRPSTDTQYF
>TRBV29-1|many|-|TRBJ2-5
TGCAGCGATCGGCGGTACCAAGAGACCCAGTACTTC
CSDRRYQETQYF
>TRBV6-5|-|TRBD2|TRBJ2-1
TGTGCCAGCAGTTACGGGCTAGCGGGAGGGGGTGAGCAGTTCTTC
CASSYGLAGGGEQFF
>TRBV5-1|many|-|TRBJ1-4
TGCGCCAGCAGTCGAGCCGACACCCGCAATGAAAAACTGTTTTTT
CASSRADTRNEKLFF
>TRBV5-1|many|-|TRBJ2-7
TGCGCCAGCAAAGGAGGGGCTAATAAGCAGTACTTC
CASKGGANKQYF
>TRBV6-2/TRBV6-3|many|TRBD2|TRBJ2-2
TGTGCCAGCATCCCCCGGGGGAACCGGGACTATAACACCGGGGAGCTGTTTTTT
CASIPRGNRDYNTGELFF
>TRBV20-1|many|TRBD1|TRBJ1-2
TGCAGTGCTAGGACAGGGGAGGATTCCTATGGCTACACCTTC
CSARTGEDSYGYTF
>TRBV29-1|many|-|TRBJ1-1
TGCAGCGCGCGGGGACGGACGAACACTGAAGCTTTCTTT
CSARGRTNTEAFF
>TRBV20-1|few|-|TRBJ2-1
TGCAGTGCTCTGGGTATGGACAATGAGCAGTTCTTC
CSALGMDNEQFF
>TRBV6-1|-|-|TRBJ1-5
TGTGCCAGCAGTGAAGAAAACAGGAGCTATAGCAATCAGCCCCAGCATTTT
CASSEENRSYSNQPQHF
>TRBV20-1|many|-|TRBJ2-7
TGCAGTGCTAGAGCCAGGGACTCGTACGAGCAGTACTTC
CSARARDSYEQYF
>TRBV21-1|few|-|TRBJ2-7
TGTGCCAGCAGCAAAGCGGGAGCGGGAGCCCCTTACGAGCAGTACTTC
CASSKAGAGAPYEQYF
>TRBV4-3|many|TRBD1|TRBJ2-5
TGCGCCAGCAGCCCCCTTCCACAGGGGGATGAAGAGACCCAGTACTTC
CASSPLPQGDEETQYF
>TRBV5-1|-|-|TRBJ2-5
TGCGCCAGCAGCTTGCGCCAGGGAAGACAAGAGACCCAGTACTTC
CASSLRQGRQETQYF
>TRBV20-1|many|TRBD2|TRBJ2-3
TGCAGTGCTCGAGGACTAGCAGCGGATACGCAGTATTTT
CSARGLAADTQYF
>TRBV14|many|TRBD2|TRBJ2-7
TGTGCCAGCAGTCAACAGCGGGGACTCCTTTACGAGCAGTACTTC
CASSQQRGLLYEQYF
>TRBV28|many|-|TRBJ2-5
TGTGCCAGCAGTTTTTCGGACATTTCCCTCCTCCAAGAGACCCAGTACTTC
CASSFSDISLLQETQYF
>TRBV5-1|few|TRBD1|TRBJ2-5
TGCGCCAGCAGCTTGATTGGGACAGCCCTCCAAGAGACCCAGTACTTC
CASSLIGTALQETQYF
>TRBV9|-|TRBD2|TRBJ2-1
TGTGCCAGCAGCGATCGGACTAGCGGGAGAAATGAGCAGTTCTTC
CASSDRTSGRNEQFF
>TRBV18|-|TRBD2|TRBJ2-1
TGTGCCAGCTCCCTATCTAGCGGGGCTAAATCCTACAATGAGCAGTTCTTC
CASSLSSGAKSYNEQFF
>TRBV13|few|TRBD2|TRBJ2-1
TGTGCCAGCTCACGGGGGGGGCCCTTAGTAAATGAGCAGTTCTTC
CASSRGGPLVNEQFF
>TRBV19|many|TRBD2|TRBJ2-1
TGTGCCAGTTCCTTCAGCGGGAGCCTCTACAATGAGCAGTTCTTC
CASSFSGSLYNEQFF
>TRBV29-1|few|-|TRBJ2-1
TGCAGCGTGCACAGAAGCTCCTACAATGAGCAGTTCTTC
CSVHRSSYNEQFF
>TRBV27|many|TRBD2|TRBJ2-3
TGTGCCAGCAGCTCACTAGCGGGAGCAGATACGCAGTATTTT
CASSSLAGADTQYF
>TRBV7-8|many|-|TRBJ1-1
TGTGCCAGCAGCTTGGGGGGGCTTACTGAAGCTTTCTTT
CASSLGGLTEAFF
>TRBV12-3/TRBV12-4|-|TRBD1|TRBJ2-6
TGTGCCAGCAGTCGACAGGGTAGTCTCGCTGGGGCCAACGTCCTGACTTTC
CASSRQGSLAGANVLTF
>TRBV5-4|many|-|TRBJ1-1
TGTGCCAGCAGCTTGGTCGGGGCGACTGAAGCTTTCTTT
CASSLVGATEAFF
>TRBV7-2|many|-|TRBJ2-2
TGTGCCAGCAGCTTATTACTAGGGGGGAGGAACGGGGAGCTGTTTTTT
CASSLLLGGRNGELFF
>TRBV7-9|many|TRBD1|TRBJ2-1
TGTGCCAGCAGCTTAAGACAGGGGATTGATGAGCAGTTCTTC
CASSLRQGIDEQFF
>TRBV28|many|-|TRBJ2-5
TGTGCCAGCAGTTCCTCAGGGTGGGAGACCCAGTACTTC
CASSSSGWETQYF
>TRBV3-1|many|-|TRBJ1-5
TGTGCCAGCAGCCAGGACCGGGGCAGGCGTAGACATTTT
CASSQDRGRRRHF
>TRBV6-2/TRBV6-3|many|-|TRBJ2-1
TGTGCCAGCAGCCCTAGCTCAATACTAGCTGCCTACAATGAGCAGTTCTTC
CASSPSSILAAYNEQFF
>TRBV20-1|many|-|TRBJ1-5
TGCAGTGCTGCCCACTACAGCAGGGGACAGCCCCAGCATTTT
CSAAHYSRGQPQHF